These 3 T cell receptor beta chains were all obtained from the same sample, sequenced in a study of blood T cells in healthy people across ages. Combining a sample-barcoded 5' primer with a J-beta primer mix, a second PCR ran for about 6 to 11 cycles. MiXCR, applied by TCRdb to the 5' RACE reads, yields one record per CDR3 protein. The table lists under 2 million distinct CDR3 sequences, around 36% of them singletons. Sequencing was done on a sample of blood. The receptors stem from a woman aged 25 to 39 in good health.

This clonotype has only a few counts. The rearrangement joins TRBV4-1 to TRBJ2-6; 7 nucleotides align to TRBD2. The CDR3 extends over 19 amino acids. Germline trimming cut 0 bases from V and 0 bases from J; bases unmatched to any gene: 8. CDR1 and CDR2 (germline): MGHRA, YSYEKL. The DNA for the CDR3 is TGCGCCAGCAGCCAAGAAGGCGGGGGATATTCCTCTGGGGCCAACGTCCTGACTTTC. Amino acid sequence: CASSQEGGGYSSGANVLTF.

This clonotype was recorded a few times. The chain joins TRBV5-1 to TRBJ2-3, with D unresolved. Trimming took off 4 bases at V and 0 bases at J, with 12 bases between the two ends. Germline assignment: CDR1 SGHRS and CDR2 YFSETQ. The CDR3 totals 15 residues. CDR3 nucleotides: TGCGCCAGCAGCAGCTGGACGCAGAGCACAGATACGCAGTATTTT. Amino acids: CASSSWTQSTDTQYF.

This clonotype was observed at least ten times. This rearrangement joins TRBV6-6 to TRBJ2-3; perhaps TRBD2 as D (6 bases). Germline CDR1 reads MNHNY; CDR2 reads SVGAGI (reference sequence). V lost 5 bases, J lost 3 bases, and 15 bases lay in between. This CDR3 spans 15 amino acids. The CDR3 DNA follows: TGTGCCAGCAGTCCCCGAAGTAGCGGAACAGATACGCAGTATTTT. Its protein product is CASSPRSSGTDTQYF.